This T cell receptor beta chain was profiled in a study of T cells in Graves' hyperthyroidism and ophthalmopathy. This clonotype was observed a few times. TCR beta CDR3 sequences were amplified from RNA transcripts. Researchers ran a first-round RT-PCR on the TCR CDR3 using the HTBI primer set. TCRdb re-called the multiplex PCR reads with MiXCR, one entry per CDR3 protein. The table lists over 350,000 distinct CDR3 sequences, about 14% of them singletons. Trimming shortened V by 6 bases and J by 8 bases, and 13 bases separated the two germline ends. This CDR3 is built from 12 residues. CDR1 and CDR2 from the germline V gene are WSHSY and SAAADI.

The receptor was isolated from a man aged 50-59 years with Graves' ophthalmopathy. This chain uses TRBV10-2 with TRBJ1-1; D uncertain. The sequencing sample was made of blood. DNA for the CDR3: TGCGCCAGCAGAGAGGGAGATAGCGAAGCTTTCTTT. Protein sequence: CASREGDSEAFF.